The 8 T cell receptor beta chains below were found in one sample sequenced in a study of blood T cells in healthy people across ages. Through a sample-barcoded 5' primer and a J-beta primer mix, a second PCR was run for roughly 7 to 11 cycles. TCRdb analysed the 5' RACE reads with MiXCR anew, one entry per CDR3 protein. The data contain roughly 800,000 distinct CDR3 sequences, about 62% of them singletons. What was sequenced was blood. The receptor set was obtained from a man aged 30 to 45 in good health.

This clonotype turned up a few times. CDR3 region: CASSRSGTGGSYEQYF. The CDR3 DNA sequence: TGCGCCAGCAGCCGTAGTGGGACAGGGGGCTCCTACGAGCAGTACTTC. The gene calls are TRBV4-3 and TRBJ2-7, with TRBD1 matching 11 bases. The CDR3 has 16 amino acids. V trimming: 4 bases; J trimming: 0 bases; junction bases outside the gene matches: 5. Germline CDR1 is LGHNA and CDR2 is YSLEER.

The sample holds a few counts of this clonotype. The J gene is TRBJ2-1, the V gene TRBV7-2; D remains ambiguous. V gave up 4 bases and J gave up 5 bases, with 12 bases separating them. CDR1 is SGHTA and CDR2 is FQGNSA in the germline V gene. The CDR3 length is 14 residues. The CDR3 is CASSSRYRNNEQFF. The DNA of the CDR3 is TGTGCCAGCAGCTCCAGATACAGAAACAATGAGCAGTTCTTC.

This clonotype was counted once. This chain uses TRBV20-1 with TRBJ2-7, with D uncertain. Trimming removed 6 bases from V and 3 bases from J, with 15 bases in between. The CDR3 length is 13 residues. Germline CDR1 DFQATT, CDR2 SNEGSKA (reference sequence). The CDR3 loop reads CSAKNIAYYEQYF. CDR3 in DNA: TGCAGTGCAAAAAACATAGCTTACTACGAGCAGTACTTC.

J is TRBJ2-3 and V is TRBV6-2 or TRBV6-3; 9 nucleotides match TRBD2. Germline-derived CDR1 and CDR2 are MNHEY and SVGEGT. V shed 5 bases, J shed 2 bases, and the junction held 8 bases outside the gene matches. The CDR3 loop spans 16 amino acids. CDR3 sequence reads: CASSGRLAENTDTQYF. The CDR3 region has the DNA TGTGCCAGCAGTGGCAGACTAGCGGAGAACACAGATACGCAGTATTTT.

This chain uses TRBV4-2 with TRBJ1-4; D call uncertain. Germline V gene sequence: CDR1 LGHNA, CDR2 YNFKEQ. Trimming took off 1 base at V and 7 bases at J, with 13 bases between the two ends. CDR3 length: 15 amino acids. This chain's CDR3 is CASSQGSGLSEKLFF. In DNA, the CDR3 is TGTGCCAGCAGCCAAGGATCCGGGTTAAGTGAAAAACTGTTTTTT.

The chain joins TRBV7-9 to TRBJ2-1; 8 nucleotides align to TRBD1. The germline V gene encodes CDR1 SEHNR and CDR2 FQNEAQ (reference sequence). The length of the CDR3 is 16 residues. The V and J ends lost 2 bases and 0 bases, in that order; junction bases with no gene match: 3. As DNA, the CDR3 is TGTGCCAGCAGCTTACCCGGGACAGGCTCCTACAATGAGCAGTTCTTC. The encoded protein is CASSLPGTGSYNEQFF.

This chain joins TRBV20-1 and TRBJ1-2; D is unclear. V lost 6 bases and J 5 bases, leaving 16 bases between the germline ends. Germline V gene lookup returns CDR1 DFQATT and CDR2 SNEGSKA (reference sequence). The CDR3 is 13 amino acids. The DNA for the CDR3 is TGCAGTGCCCCCAAAGACGGGATATATGGCTACACCTTC. It specifies CSAPKDGIYGYTF.

The rearrangement joins TRBV4-3 to TRBJ2-1, with D hard to call. The CDR3 contains 15 residues. The V gene's germline CDR1 is LGHNA and CDR2 YSLEER. Trimming took 2 bases from V and 5 from J, leaving 13 bases between them. The CDR3 sequence: CASSQQTDVNNEQFF. CDR3 DNA: TGCGCCAGCAGCCAACAAACGGACGTAAACAATGAGCAGTTCTTC.